This passage covers 20 T cell receptor beta chains from one sample sequenced in a study of early T cells in non-severe SARS-CoV-2 infection. TCRdb fed the 5' RACE reads into MiXCR, producing one record per CDR3 protein. This table holds 70,000 to 95,000 distinct CDR3 sequences, about a sixth found once. Sequencing was done on a sample of whole blood. The receptors derive from an adult who was a healthcare worker with PCR-confirmed SARS-CoV-2 infection or an uninfected control (not recorded which).

This clonotype has a handful of counts. The chain links TRBV7-9 to TRBJ1-2, with 8 bases matching TRBD1. The germline V gene has CDR1 SEHNR and CDR2 FQNEAQ (reference sequence). Losses at the gene ends were 5 bases for V and 5 bases for J; bases not matched to a gene: 19. This CDR3 contains 18 residues. The CDR3 DNA reads TGTGCCAGCAGCCGGGGGGGACAGGTTCCTCCCCGGCTTTATGGCTACACCTTC. Translating gives CASSRGGQVPPRLYGYTF.

The chain joins TRBV6-4 to TRBJ2-2, with 8 bases lining up with TRBD1. Germline trimming cut 8 bases from V and 5 bases from J; bases unmatched to any gene: 7. The germline CDR1 and CDR2 sequences are MRHNA and SNTAGT. CDR3 length equals 14 residues. Here the CDR3 DNA reads TGTGCCAGCCGCAGCGGACAGGGTACCGGGGAGCTGTTTTTT. It yields the protein CASRSGQGTGELFF.

In its sample, this clonotype was seen a few times. The chain carries TRBV29-1 and TRBJ2-3, with D perhaps matching TRBD2 (5 bases). CDR3 size: 14 residues. Germline CDR1 reads SQVTM; CDR2 reads ANQGSEA. Trimming pared 5 bases from V and 2 bases from J, leaving 14 bases between. The CDR3: CSVLGGPHTDTQYF. CDR3 coding DNA: TGCAGCGTTCTTGGCGGGCCCCACACAGATACGCAGTATTTT.

The chain uses TRBV12-3 or TRBV12-4 and TRBJ2-3, with D perhaps matching TRBD1 (5 bases). Deletions cut 3 bases from V and 4 bases from J, with 8 bases between. The CDR3 extends over 13 amino acids. The DNA of the CDR3 is TGTGCCAGCAGTTTGAAAGGGGCAGATACGCAGTATTTT. This encodes CASSLKGADTQYF.

The chain joins TRBV6-5 to TRBJ2-2, with D maybe TRBD1 (5 bases). V was trimmed by 6 bases and J by 4 bases, leaving 9 bases between them. The germline V gene encodes CDR1 MNHEY and CDR2 SVGAGI. The CDR3 is 13 amino acids. The CDR3 region has the DNA TGTGCCAGCAGCAGGGTCGGCACCGGGGAGCTGTTTTTT. Translated, it gives CASSRVGTGELFF.

This clonotype turned up a few times. V gene TRBV28 combines with J gene TRBJ1-2; the D is unclear. This CDR3 is built from 12 residues. In germline, CDR1 is MDHEN, CDR2 SYDVKM. V was cut by 3 bases and J by 4 bases, with 6 bases left in between. The chain's CDR3 is CASSFSGYGYTF. CDR3 coding DNA: TGTGCCAGCAGTTTTAGCGGCTATGGCTACACCTTC.

The CDR3 region has the DNA TGTGCCAGCAGCTCGCGGACTAGCGGAGCTCGGTACGAGCAGTACTTC. Protein: CASSSRTSGARYEQYF. The chain joins TRBV13 to TRBJ2-7; 10 nucleotides agree with TRBD2. The CDR3 consists of 16 residues. The junction had 10 bases not matched to a gene; V was cut back by 4 bases and J by 4 bases. The V gene's germline CDR1 is PRHDT and CDR2 FYEKMQ (reference sequence).

J is TRBJ2-1 and V is TRBV18; D may correspond to TRBD1 or TRBD2 (5 bases each). CDR3 length: 17 residues. Germline CDR1 and CDR2: KGHSH and LQKENI. V shed 3 bases and J shed 0 bases, with 15 bases lying between them. CDR3 in DNA: TGTGCCAGCTCACCTTCGGGGCCCACTAGCTCCTACAATGAGCAGTTCTTC. This gives the protein CASSPSGPTSSYNEQFF.

This clonotype was counted a single time. V gene TRBV28 combines with J gene TRBJ1-2, with D possibly matching TRBD1 (6 bases). The CDR3 consists of 13 residues. The V and J ends lost 8 bases and 0 bases respectively, with 10 bases between them. CDR1 is MDHEN, CDR2 SYDVKM, per germline. CDR3 amino acids: CASGGGSNYGYTF. CDR3 nucleotides: TGTGCCAGCGGTGGGGGCTCTAACTATGGCTACACCTTC.

This rearrangement joins TRBV6-1 to TRBJ2-3; D may match TRBD1 or TRBD2 (6 bases each). Germline CDR1 and CDR2: MNHNS and SASEGT. CDR3 length: 14 amino acids. Trimming removed 6 bases from V and 5 bases from J, with 15 bases in between. CDR3 nucleotides: TGTGCCAGCAGGGCCGGGGGCGGCTTAGATACGCAGTATTTT. It encodes CASRAGGGLDTQYF.

The table lists this clonotype with a few counts. This sequence joins TRBV24-1 and TRBJ2-2, with 9 bases that match TRBD1. The length of the CDR3 is 16 residues. The junction had 5 bases not matched to a gene; V was cut back by 5 bases and J by 2 bases. The germline gives CDR1 KGHDR, CDR2 SFDVKD. The CDR3 nucleotides read TGTGCCACCAGTGGCCTGGGACAGGGAAACACCGGGGAGCTGTTTTTT. This gives the protein CATSGLGQGNTGELFF.

This clonotype was seen at least ten times. The gene calls are TRBV19 and TRBJ1-1; D not certain. V was shortened by 1 base and J by 0 bases, with 9 bases between the two germline ends. CDR1 is LNHDA and CDR2 is SQIVND in the germline V gene (reference sequence). The CDR3 spans 15 residues. CDR3: CASSIGSLLNTEAFF. CDR3 bases: TGTGCCAGTAGTATAGGCAGCCTGCTGAACACTGAAGCTTTCTTT.

The sample holds a few counts of this clonotype. The J gene is TRBJ1-2, the V gene TRBV28; perhaps TRBD1 as D (5 bases). The germline V and J ends were trimmed by 3 bases and 2 bases, with 13 bases remaining between them. The CDR3 runs 15 residues. Germline CDR1 is MDHEN and CDR2 is SYDVKM. The CDR3: CASSLGGAINYGYTF. The CDR3 bases are TGTGCCAGCAGTTTGGGAGGGGCTATCAACTATGGCTACACCTTC.

The rearrangement uses TRBV6-2 or TRBV6-3 and TRBJ1-1, with TRBD1 matching 8 bases. The J segment lost 5 bases and the V segment lost 9 bases, leaving 5 bases of the junction unmatched. This CDR3 comprises 12 residues. CDR1 and CDR2 from the germline V gene are MNHEY and SVGEGT. The CDR3 loop reads CASDTGGTEAFF. Written as DNA, the CDR3 is TGTGCCAGTGATACAGGGGGTACTGAAGCTTTCTTT.

This clonotype was detected a few times. The chain combines TRBV9 with TRBJ2-1, with TRBD2 identical over 10 bases. V was clipped by 0 bases and J by 0 bases; unmatched bases: 6. The length of the CDR3 is 18 residues. Germline values: CDR1 SGDLS, CDR2 YYNGEE. The CDR3 reads CASSVGLAGASSYNEQFF. CDR3 nucleotides: TGTGCCAGCAGCGTAGGGCTAGCGGGAGCAAGCTCCTACAATGAGCAGTTCTTC. Together with reference TRBV9 and TRBJ2-1, the CDR3 gives the full variable domain: DSGVTQTPKHLITATGQRVTLRCSPRSGDLSVYWYQQSLDQGLQFLIQYYNGEERAKGNILERFSAQQFPDLHSELNLSSLELGDSALYFCASSVGLAGASSYNEQFFGPGTRLTVL.

The chain couples TRBV7-6 to TRBJ1-3; no clear D. This CDR3 region has 15 residues. V was shortened by 2 bases and J by 0 bases, with 8 bases between the two germline ends. Germline V gives CDR1 SGHVS, CDR2 FNYEAQ. The CDR3 nucleotides read TGTGCCAGCAGCTTAACGCCAACCTCTGGAAACACCATATATTTT. It codes for CASSLTPTSGNTIYF. Full variable domain (outside the CDR3, taken from reference TRBV7-6 and TRBJ1-3): GAGVSQSPRYKVTKRGQDVALRCDPISGHVSLYWYRQALGQGPEFLTYFNYEAQQDKSGLPNDRFSAERPEGSISTLTIQRTEQRDSAMYRCASSLTPTSGNTIYFGEGSWLTVV.

CDR3 sequence: CSVEFEGYEQYF. CDR3 DNA: TGCAGCGTTGAATTCGAAGGCTACGAGCAGTACTTC. This chain links TRBV29-1 with TRBJ2-7; D unresolved. The V gene lost 2 bases and the J gene lost 3 bases, with 8 bases spanning the gap. Per the germline V gene, CDR1 is SQVTM and CDR2 is ANQGSEA. The CDR3 runs 12 residues.

Only a few counts were recorded for this clonotype. The chain uses TRBV12-3 or TRBV12-4 and TRBJ2-4, with 12 bases that match TRBD2. The CDR3 is 13 residues long. V trimming: 8 bases; J trimming: 8 bases; junction bases outside the gene matches: 4. The CDR3 nucleotides are TGTGCCAGCCTCCCTAGCGGGGGGGACATTCAGTACTTC. Protein sequence: CASLPSGGDIQYF.

The chain joins TRBV28 to TRBJ2-7, with D hard to call. This CDR3 contains 11 residues. Germline V gives CDR1 MDHEN, CDR2 SYDVKM. V dropped 7 bases and J dropped 3 bases, with 7 bases sitting between them. The CDR3 bases are TGTGCCAGCACCCCGGGCTACGAGCAGTACTTC. As protein: CASTPGYEQYF.

This clonotype was counted only a few times. The rearrangement links TRBV12-3 or TRBV12-4 to TRBJ1-3; weak D call: TRBD1 (5 bases). V was clipped by 5 bases and J by 4 bases, with 12 bases between them. The CDR3 length is 14 residues. CDR3: CASSPKWGGNTIYF. CDR3 coding DNA: TGTGCCAGCAGTCCCAAGTGGGGGGGAAACACCATATATTTT.